Reported below is one T cell receptor beta chain. Germline V gene lookup returns CDR1 LGHNA and CDR2 YSLEER. Trimming at V came to 4 bases and at J to 3 bases, leaving 6 bases not matched to a gene. CDR3 length equals 14 residues. The entry originates in a study of cytomegalovirus exposure and HLA in healthy donors. PCR used 60 Vbeta primers and 13 Jbeta primers. The table came from immunoSEQ multiplex PCR; TCRdb's copy has only in-frame clones and leaves some out. This table has tens of thousands of clones, 72% appearing once. The sequenced sample consisted of PBMCs. The clonotype originates from a woman aged 45 to 65 in good health and CMV-seropositive. The J gene is TRBJ2-7, the V gene TRBV4-3, with 7 bases aligning to TRBD2. This CDR3 reads CASSLHGGFYEQYF. The CDR3 DNA reads TGCGCCAGCAGCCTCCACGGGGGGTTCTACGAGCAGTACTTC.